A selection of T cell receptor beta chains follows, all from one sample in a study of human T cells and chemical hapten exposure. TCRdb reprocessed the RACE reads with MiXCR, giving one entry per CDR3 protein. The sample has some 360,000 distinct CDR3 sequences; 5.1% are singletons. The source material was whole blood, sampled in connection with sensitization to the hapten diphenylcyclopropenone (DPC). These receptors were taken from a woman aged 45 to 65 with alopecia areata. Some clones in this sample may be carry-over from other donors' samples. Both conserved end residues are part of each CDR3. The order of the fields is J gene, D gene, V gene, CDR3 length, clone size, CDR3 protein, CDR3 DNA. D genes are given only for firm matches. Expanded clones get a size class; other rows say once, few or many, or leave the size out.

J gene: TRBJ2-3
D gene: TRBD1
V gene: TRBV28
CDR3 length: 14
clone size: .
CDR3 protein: CASSSGTGIDTQYF
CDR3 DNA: TGTGCCAGCAGTTCCGGGACAGGGATAGATACGCAGTATTTT

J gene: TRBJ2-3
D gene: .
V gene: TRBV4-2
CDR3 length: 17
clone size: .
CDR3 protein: CASSQYGGAGASDTQYF
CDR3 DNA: TGTGCCAGCAGCCAATACGGCGGGGCGGGTGCGTCAGATACGCAGTATTTT

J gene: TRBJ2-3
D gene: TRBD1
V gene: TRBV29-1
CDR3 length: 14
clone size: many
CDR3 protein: CSLSGTGGTDTQYF
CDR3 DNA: TGCAGCCTCTCTGGGACAGGGGGCACAGATACGCAGTATTTT

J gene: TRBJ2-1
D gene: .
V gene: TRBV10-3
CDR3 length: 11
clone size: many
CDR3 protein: CAISEYNEQFF
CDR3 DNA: TGTGCCATCAGTGAATACAATGAGCAGTTCTTC

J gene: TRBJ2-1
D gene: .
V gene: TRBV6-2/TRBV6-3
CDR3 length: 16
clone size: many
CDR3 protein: CASSSRQASSYNEQFF
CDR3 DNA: TGTGCCAGCAGTTCCCGACAGGCAAGCTCCTACAATGAGCAGTTCTTC

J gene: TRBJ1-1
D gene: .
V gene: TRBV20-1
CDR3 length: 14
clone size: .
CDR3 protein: CSARSGGVSTEAFF
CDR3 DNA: TGCAGTGCTAGGTCGGGAGGAGTTAGCACTGAAGCTTTCTTT

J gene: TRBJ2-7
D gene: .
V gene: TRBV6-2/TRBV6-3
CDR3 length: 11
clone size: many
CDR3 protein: CASTWGYEQYF
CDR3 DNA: TGTGCCAGCACCTGGGGGTACGAGCAGTACTTC

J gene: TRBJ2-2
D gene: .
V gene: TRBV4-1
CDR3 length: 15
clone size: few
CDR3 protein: CASSQDDRNTGELFF
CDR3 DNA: TGCGCCAGCAGCCAAGATGACCGGAACACCGGGGAGCTGTTTTTT

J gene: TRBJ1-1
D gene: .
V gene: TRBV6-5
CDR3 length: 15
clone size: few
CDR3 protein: CASSYGDGLNTEAFF
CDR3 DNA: TGTGCCAGCAGTTACGGAGACGGACTGAACACTGAAGCTTTCTTT

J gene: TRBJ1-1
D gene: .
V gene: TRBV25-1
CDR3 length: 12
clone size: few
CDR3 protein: CASVGVRPEAFF
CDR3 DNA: TGTGCCAGTGTCGGGGTTCGGCCTGAAGCTTTCTTT

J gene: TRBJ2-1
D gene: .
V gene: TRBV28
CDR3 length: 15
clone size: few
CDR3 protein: CASSRGTLLGNEQFF
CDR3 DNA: TGTGCCAGCAGCCGCGGGACTCTACTAGGGAATGAGCAGTTCTTC

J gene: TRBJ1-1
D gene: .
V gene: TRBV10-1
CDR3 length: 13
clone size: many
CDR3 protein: CASAARGNTEAFF
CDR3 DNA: TGCGCCAGTGCGGCCAGGGGGAACACTGAAGCTTTCTTT